This record looks at one T cell receptor (beta chain) sequence and its context. This specimen comes from a study of blood T cell repertoires in COVID-19. Overall study context: Whether acute or convalescent, the COVID-19 samples came from the United States, Italy and Spain. The cDNA or gDNA used as material had been derived from T cells, B-cell-depleted T cells, or PBMCs.

The ends were cut back, 5 bases at V and 0 bases at J, with 14 bases in the middle. The germline gives CDR1 WSHSY, CDR2 SAAADI. The CDR3 is made up of 16 amino acids. Original methodology: Amplification of reference gene primers provided the estimated nucleated cell counts. The assay was immunoSEQ multiplex PCR, and TCRdb's table has in-frame clones only and misses some. V and J calls and clone size are given by that table; D and trimming were obtained from the DNA. Seen here are just over 75,000 clones, 87% observed once, and the top ten hold roughly 5.3%. The sequenced material came from peripheral blood. This TCR was sampled from a woman of 80 years or more with active or convalescent COVID-19. This chain joins TRBV10-2 and TRBJ1-3; D possibly corresponds to TRBD1 (6 bases). The DNA of the CDR3 is TGCGCCAGCAGTAACAGGGTACCCGTCTCTGGAAACACCATATATTTT. Translated, it gives CASSNRVPVSGNTIYF.